Sequencing of this T cell receptor beta chain was carried out in a study of blood T cell repertoires in COVID-19. Study-wide background: Italy, Spain and the United States were the sources of the convalescent and acute COVID-19 samples. In each case, the material was cDNA or gDNA derived from T cells, B-cell-depleted T cells, or PBMCs.

Authors' methods: From reference gene primer amplification, estimates of nucleated cell counts were derived. Sequencing used immunoSEQ multiplex PCR; TCRdb keeps in-frame clones, though not all of them. The DNA gave D and trimming, while V, J and clone size come from that table. In the table there are some 330,000 clones, around 89% of which are singletons. Trimming left V 5 bases short and J 0 bases short, with 14 bases between. Germline lookup yields CDR1 SEHNR and CDR2 FQNEAQ (reference sequence). The CDR3 totals 15 residues. The sequencing sample was made of peripheral blood. This sequence joins TRBV7-9 and TRBJ2-7; TRBD2 is a possible D gene (6 bases). This clonotype was sampled from a woman in her 50s with active or convalescent COVID-19. Here the CDR3 DNA reads TGTGCCAGCAGCCCACCCGGGGGAAGCTCCTACGAGCAGTACTTC. Translating it yields CASSPPGGSSYEQYF.